This T cell receptor beta chain derives from a study of T cell repertoires in cytomegalovirus infection. Background on the study: Recently identified HLA-C-restricted CMV epitopes were among the peptides used. TCR beta signatures that were public indicated CMV infection and matching HLA type.

TCRdb re-called the reads through MiXCR, storing one row per CDR3 protein. The sample records around 710,000 distinct CDR3 sequences, roughly 29% being singletons. With V trimmed by 3 bases and J by 8 bases, 6 bases remained unmatched. This CDR3 has 14 amino acids. The germline CDR1 and CDR2 sequences are MGHDK and SYGVNS. Regarding this clonotype: The antigen remains undetermined.

Whole-study findings and limits: The ex vivo response was dominated by HLA-C-restricted CMV-specific TCR beta clonotypes. CMV carriers having the relevant HLA were flagged by cumulative public TCR beta family frequency.

This receptor was taken from a human donor in good health (CMV status not recorded). Some clones in this sample may be carry-over from other donors' samples. The sequencing used cultured CD8+ T cells from PBMCs, collected from culture after CMV antigen stimulation. V gene TRBV25-1 combines with J gene TRBJ1-2; 10 nucleotides line up with TRBD1. DNA of the CDR3: TGTGCCAGCAGTGATCTGACAGGGGGCGCGGGCTACACCTTC. This translates into CASSDLTGGAGYTF.